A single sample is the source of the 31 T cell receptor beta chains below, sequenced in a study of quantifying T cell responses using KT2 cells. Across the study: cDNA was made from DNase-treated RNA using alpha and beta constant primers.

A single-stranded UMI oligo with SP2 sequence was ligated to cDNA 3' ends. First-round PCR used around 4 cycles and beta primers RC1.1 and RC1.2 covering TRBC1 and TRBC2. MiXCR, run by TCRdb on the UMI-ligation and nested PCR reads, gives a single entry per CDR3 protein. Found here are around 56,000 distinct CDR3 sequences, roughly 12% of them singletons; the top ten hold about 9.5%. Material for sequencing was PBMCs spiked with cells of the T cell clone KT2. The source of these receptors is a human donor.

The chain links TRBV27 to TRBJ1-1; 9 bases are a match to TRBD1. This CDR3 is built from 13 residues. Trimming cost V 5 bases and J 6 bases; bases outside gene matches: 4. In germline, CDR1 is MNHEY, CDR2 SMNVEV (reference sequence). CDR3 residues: CASSIGTGSEAFF. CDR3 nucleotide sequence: TGTGCCAGCAGTATCGGGACAGGGTCTGAAGCTTTCTTT.

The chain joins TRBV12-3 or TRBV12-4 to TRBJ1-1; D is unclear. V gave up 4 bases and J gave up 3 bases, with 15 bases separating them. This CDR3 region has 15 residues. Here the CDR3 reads CASSSRGPFYTEAFF. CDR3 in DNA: TGTGCCAGCAGTTCACGCGGGCCTTTTTACACTGAAGCTTTCTTT.

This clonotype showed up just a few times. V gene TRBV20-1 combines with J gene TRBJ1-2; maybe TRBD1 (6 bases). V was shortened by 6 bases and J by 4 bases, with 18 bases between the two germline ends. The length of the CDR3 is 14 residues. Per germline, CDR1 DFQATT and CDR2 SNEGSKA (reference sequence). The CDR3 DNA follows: TGCAGTGCCGCCGACAGGTCCTCGCGCTATGGCTACACCTTC. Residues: CSAADRSSRYGYTF.

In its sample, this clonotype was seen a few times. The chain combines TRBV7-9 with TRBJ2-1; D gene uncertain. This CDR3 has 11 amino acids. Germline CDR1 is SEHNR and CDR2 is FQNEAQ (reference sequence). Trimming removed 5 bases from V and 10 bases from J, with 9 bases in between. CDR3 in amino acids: CASSPRGEQFF. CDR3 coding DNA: TGTGCCAGCAGCCCACGTGGCGAGCAGTTCTTC.

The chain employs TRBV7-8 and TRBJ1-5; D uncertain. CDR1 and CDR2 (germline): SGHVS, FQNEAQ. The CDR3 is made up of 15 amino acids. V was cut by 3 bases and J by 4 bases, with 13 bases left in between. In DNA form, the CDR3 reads TGTGCCAGCAGCTTGGAGTGGGGAAGAAATCAGCCCCAGCATTTT. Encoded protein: CASSLEWGRNQPQHF.

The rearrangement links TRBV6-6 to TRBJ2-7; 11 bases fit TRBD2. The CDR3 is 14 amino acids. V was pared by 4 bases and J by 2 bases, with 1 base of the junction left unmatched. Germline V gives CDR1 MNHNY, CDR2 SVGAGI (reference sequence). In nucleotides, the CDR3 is TGTGCCAGCAGTTCACTAGCGGGAGCCTACGAGCAGTACTTC. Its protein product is CASSSLAGAYEQYF.

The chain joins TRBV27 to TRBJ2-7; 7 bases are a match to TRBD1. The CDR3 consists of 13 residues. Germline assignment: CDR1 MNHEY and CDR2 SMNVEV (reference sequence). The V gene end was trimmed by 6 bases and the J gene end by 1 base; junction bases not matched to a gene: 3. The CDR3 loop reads CASSWDSSYEQYF. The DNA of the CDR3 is TGTGCCAGCAGCTGGGACAGTTCCTACGAGCAGTACTTC.

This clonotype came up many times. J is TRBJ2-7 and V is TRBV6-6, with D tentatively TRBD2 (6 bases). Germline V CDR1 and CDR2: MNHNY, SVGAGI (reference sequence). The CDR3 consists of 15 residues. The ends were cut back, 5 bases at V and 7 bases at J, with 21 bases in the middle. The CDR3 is CASSTSYTSAGEQYF. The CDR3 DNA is TGTGCCAGCAGTACTTCATATACTTCCGCGGGGGAGCAGTACTTC.

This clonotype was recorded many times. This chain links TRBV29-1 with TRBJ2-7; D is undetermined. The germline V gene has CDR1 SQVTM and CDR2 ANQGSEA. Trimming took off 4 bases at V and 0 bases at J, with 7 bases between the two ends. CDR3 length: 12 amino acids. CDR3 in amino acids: CSVGPSSYEQYF. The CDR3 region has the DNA TGCAGCGTTGGACCGAGCTCCTACGAGCAGTACTTC.

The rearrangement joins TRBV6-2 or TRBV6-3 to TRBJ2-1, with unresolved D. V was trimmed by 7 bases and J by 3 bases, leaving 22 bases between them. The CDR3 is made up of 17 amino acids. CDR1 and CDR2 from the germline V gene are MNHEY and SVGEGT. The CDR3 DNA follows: TGTGCCAGCATTACATTACCCCGAGCGAGAAACTACAATGAGCAGTTCTTC. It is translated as CASITLPRARNYNEQFF.

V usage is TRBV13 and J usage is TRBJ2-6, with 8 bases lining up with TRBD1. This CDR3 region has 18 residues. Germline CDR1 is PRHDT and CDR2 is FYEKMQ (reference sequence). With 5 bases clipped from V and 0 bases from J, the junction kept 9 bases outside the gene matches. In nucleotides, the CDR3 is TGTGCCAGCAGCCCACTAGGACAGGGATCCTCTGGGGCCAACGTCCTGACTTTC. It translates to CASSPLGQGSSGANVLTF. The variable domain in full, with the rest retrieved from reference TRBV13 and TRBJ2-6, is AAGVIQSPRHLIKEKRETATLKCYPIPRHDTVYWYQQGPGQDPQFLISFYEKMQSDKGSIPDRFSAQQFSDYHSELNMSSLELGDSALYFCASSPLGQGSSGANVLTFGAGSRLTVL.

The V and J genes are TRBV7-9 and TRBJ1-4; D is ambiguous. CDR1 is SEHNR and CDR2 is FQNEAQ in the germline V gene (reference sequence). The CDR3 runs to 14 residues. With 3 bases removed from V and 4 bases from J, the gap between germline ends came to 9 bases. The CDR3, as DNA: TGTGCCAGCAGCTTTGCGACCGATAATGAAAAACTGTTTTTT. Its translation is CASSFATDNEKLFF.

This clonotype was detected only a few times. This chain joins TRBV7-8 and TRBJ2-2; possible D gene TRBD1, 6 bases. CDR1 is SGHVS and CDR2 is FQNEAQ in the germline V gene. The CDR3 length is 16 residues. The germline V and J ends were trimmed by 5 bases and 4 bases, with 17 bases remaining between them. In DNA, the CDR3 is TGTGCCAGCAGCCCACCCGGGACACTAGGCACCGGGGAGCTGTTTTTT. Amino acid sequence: CASSPPGTLGTGELFF.

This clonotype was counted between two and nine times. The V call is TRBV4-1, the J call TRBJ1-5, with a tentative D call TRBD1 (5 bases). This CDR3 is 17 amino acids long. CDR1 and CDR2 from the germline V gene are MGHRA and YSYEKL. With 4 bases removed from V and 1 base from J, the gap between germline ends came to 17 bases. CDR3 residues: CASSPYLVGGSNQPQHF. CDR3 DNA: TGCGCCAGCAGCCCCTACCTTGTTGGGGGAAGCAATCAGCCCCAGCATTTT.

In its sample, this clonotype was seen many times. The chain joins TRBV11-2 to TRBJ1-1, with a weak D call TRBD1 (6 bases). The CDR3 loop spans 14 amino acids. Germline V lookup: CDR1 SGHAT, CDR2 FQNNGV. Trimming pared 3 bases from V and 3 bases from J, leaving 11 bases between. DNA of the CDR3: TGTGCCAGCAGCTTCCCAGGGGCACACACTGAAGCTTTCTTT. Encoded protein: CASSFPGAHTEAFF.

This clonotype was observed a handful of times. The CDR3 DNA is TGTGCCAGCGGTGGTCTCTACGAGCAGTACTTC. Translation gives CASGGLYEQYF. The chain uses TRBV7-9 and TRBJ2-7; D call uncertain. CDR1 and CDR2 from the germline V gene are SEHNR and FQNEAQ (reference sequence). The CDR3 has 11 amino acids. V was pared by 8 bases and J by 3 bases, with 8 bases between.

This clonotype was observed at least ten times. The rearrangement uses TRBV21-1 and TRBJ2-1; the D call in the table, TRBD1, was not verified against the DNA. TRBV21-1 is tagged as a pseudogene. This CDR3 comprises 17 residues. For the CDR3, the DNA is TGTGCCAGCAGCAAAGACGGCGCTAGCAGGTCCTACAATGAGCAGTTCTTC. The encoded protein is CASSKDGASRSYNEQFF.

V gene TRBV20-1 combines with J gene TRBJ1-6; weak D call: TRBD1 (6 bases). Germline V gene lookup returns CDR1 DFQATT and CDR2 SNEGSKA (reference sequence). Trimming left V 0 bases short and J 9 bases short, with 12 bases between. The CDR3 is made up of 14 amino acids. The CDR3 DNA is TGCAGTGCTAGAGAAGGCAGGGGAAGTTCACCCCTCCACTTT. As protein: CSAREGRGSSPLHF.

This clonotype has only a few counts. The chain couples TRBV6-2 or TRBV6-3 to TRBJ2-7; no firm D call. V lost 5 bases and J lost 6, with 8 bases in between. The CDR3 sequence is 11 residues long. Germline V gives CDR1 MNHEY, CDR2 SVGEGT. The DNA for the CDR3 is TGTGCCAGCAGTGATTACCGCGAGCAGTACTTC. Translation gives CASSDYREQYF.

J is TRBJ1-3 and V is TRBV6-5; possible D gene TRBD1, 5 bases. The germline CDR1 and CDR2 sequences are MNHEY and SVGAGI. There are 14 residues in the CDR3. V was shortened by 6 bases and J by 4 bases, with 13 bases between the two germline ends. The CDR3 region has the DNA TGTGCCAGCAGCCAGGGTACGGCGGGAAACACCATATATTTT. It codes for CASSQGTAGNTIYF.

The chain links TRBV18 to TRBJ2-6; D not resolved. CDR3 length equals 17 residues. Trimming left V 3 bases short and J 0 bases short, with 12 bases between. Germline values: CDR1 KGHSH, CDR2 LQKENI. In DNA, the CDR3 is TGTGCCAGCTCACCTTTGTCGTCGTACTCTGGGGCCAACGTCCTGACTTTC. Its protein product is CASSPLSSYSGANVLTF.

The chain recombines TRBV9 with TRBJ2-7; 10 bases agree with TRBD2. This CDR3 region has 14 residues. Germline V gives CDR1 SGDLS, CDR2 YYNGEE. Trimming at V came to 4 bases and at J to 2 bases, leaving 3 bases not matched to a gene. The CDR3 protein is CASSLSGRAYEQYF. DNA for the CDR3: TGTGCCAGCAGCCTAAGCGGGAGGGCCTACGAGCAGTACTTC.

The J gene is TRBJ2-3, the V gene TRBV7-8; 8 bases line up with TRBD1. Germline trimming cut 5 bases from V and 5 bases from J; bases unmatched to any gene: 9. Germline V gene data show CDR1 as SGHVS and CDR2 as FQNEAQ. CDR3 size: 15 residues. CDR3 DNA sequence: TGTGCCAGCAGCATGAGGACAGGGTTAAGAGATACGCAGTATTTT. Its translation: CASSMRTGLRDTQYF.

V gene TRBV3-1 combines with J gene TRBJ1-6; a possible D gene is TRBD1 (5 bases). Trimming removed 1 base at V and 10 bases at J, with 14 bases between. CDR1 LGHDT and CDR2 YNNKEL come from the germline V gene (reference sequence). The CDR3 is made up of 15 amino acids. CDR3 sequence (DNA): TGTGCCAGCAGCCAAGGTCTGGGGGTTCAGTCACCCCTCCACTTT. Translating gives CASSQGLGVQSPLHF.

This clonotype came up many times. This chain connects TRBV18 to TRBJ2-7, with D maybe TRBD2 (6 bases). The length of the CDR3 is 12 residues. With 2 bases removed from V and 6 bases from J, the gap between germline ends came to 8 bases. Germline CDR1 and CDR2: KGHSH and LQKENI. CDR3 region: CASSPMGGEQYF. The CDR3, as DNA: TGTGCCAGCTCACCAATGGGGGGCGAGCAGTACTTC.

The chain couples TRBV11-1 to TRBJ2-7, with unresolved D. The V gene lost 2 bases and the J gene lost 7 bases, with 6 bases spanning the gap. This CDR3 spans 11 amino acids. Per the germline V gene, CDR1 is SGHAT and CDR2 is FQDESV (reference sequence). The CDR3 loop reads CASSLMQEQYF. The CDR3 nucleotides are TGTGCCAGCAGCTTAATGCAGGAGCAGTACTTC.

CDR3 DNA: TGTGCCAGCAGCCAAGACAGGAAAGAGACCCAGTACTTC. This encodes CASSQDRKETQYF. The V and J genes are TRBV4-2 and TRBJ2-5; D gene uncertain. The germline gives CDR1 LGHNA, CDR2 YNFKEQ. The V end lost 0 bases, the J end lost 3 bases, and 5 bases lay between the germline ends. This CDR3 comprises 13 residues.

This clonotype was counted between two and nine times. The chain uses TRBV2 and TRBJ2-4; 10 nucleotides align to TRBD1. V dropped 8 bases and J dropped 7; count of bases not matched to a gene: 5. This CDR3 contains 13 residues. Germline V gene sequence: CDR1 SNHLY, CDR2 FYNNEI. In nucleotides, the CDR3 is TGTGCCAGCTTCCGACAGGGGGCGAACATTCAGTACTTC. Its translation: CASFRQGANIQYF.

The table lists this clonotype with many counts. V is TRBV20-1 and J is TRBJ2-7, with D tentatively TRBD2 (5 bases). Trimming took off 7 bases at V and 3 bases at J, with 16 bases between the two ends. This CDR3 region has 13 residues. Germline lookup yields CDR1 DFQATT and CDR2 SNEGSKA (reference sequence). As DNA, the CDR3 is TGCAGTGTTCGGGATATCCATAGCTACGAGCAGTACTTC. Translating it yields CSVRDIHSYEQYF.

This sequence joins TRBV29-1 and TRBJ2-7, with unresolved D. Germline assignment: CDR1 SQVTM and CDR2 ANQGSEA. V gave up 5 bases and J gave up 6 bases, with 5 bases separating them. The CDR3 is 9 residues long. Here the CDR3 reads CSVSSEQYF. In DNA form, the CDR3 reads TGCAGCGTTAGCAGCGAGCAGTACTTC.

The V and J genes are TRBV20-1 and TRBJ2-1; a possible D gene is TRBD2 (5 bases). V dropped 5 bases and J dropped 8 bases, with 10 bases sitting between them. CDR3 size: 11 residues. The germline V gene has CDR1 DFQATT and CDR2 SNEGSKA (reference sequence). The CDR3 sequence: CSAEGEYEQFF. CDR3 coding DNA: TGCAGTGCTGAGGGAGAGTATGAGCAGTTCTTC.